This T cell receptor (beta chain) comes out of a study of blood T cell repertoires in COVID-19. Measured with immunoSEQ multiplex PCR; TCRdb has only the in-frame clones, and not every one. The profile shows roughly 140,000 clones, 84% of them singletons. This CDR3 region has 15 residues. CDR1 is SGHKS, CDR2 YYEKEE, per germline (reference sequence). V lost 4 bases, J lost 5 bases, and 6 bases stayed unmatched. Specimen: peripheral blood. The rearrangement uses TRBV5-5 and TRBJ2-2, with 9 bases fitting TRBD1. This receptor was identified in a human donor in a cohort sampled during active COVID-19. The DNA of the CDR3 is TGTGCCAGCAGCCCCGGGACAGGGCAGACCGGGGAGCTGTTTTTT. Translated: CASSPGTGQTGELFF. The full variable domain, its missing parts supplied by reference TRBV5-5 and TRBJ2-2, is DAGVTQSPTHLIKTRGQQVTLRCSPISGHKSVSWYQQVLGQGPQFIFQYYEKEERGRGNFPDRFSARQFPNYSSELNVNALLLGDSALYLCASSPGTGQTGELFFGEGSRLTVL.